This paragraph covers one TCR beta chain sequence. Its specificity is unknown. Sequencing used immunoSEQ multiplex PCR; TCRdb keeps in-frame clones, though not all of them. This repertoire shows around 1,900,000 clones, 90% to 95% found once; its top ten account for more than 1.5%. Selected positively for CCR7 and CD45RO-negative, naive CD8 cells excluded terminally differentiated effector memory CD45RA+ cells. These data belong to a study of shared clonotypes between healthy human individuals. Study-wide results and limits: The genetic and exposure-history diversity represented was limited by few donors. Rarefaction indicated that sorted-subset sequencing remained incomplete although depth was large. The authors sampled blood alone, and tissue repertoires likely differ.

The V gene end was trimmed by 0 bases and the J gene end by 9 bases; junction bases not matched to a gene: 5. This CDR3 is 16 amino acids long. CDR1 and CDR2 (germline): SGHDT, YYEEEE. V gene TRBV5-6 combines with J gene TRBJ2-1; 14 positions agree with TRBD2. Sequenced: naive CD8+ T cells from PBMCs. The receptor was isolated from a man younger than 35 in good health. Some clones in this sample may be carry-over from other donors' samples. The CDR3 DNA reads TGTGCCAGCAGCTTGGGACTAGCGGGAGGGATTAGTGAGCAGTTCTTC. As protein: CASSLGLAGGISEQFF.